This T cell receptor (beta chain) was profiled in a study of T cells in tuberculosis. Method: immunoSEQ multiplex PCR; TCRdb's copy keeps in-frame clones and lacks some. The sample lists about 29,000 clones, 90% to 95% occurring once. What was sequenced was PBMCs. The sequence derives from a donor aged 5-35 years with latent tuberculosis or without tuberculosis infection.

The CDR3 protein is CASSQDPDQPQHF. The CDR3, as DNA: TGCGCCAGCAGCCAAGATCCAGATCAGCCCCAGCATTTT. J is TRBJ1-5 and V is TRBV4-1; no reliable D call. This CDR3 contains 13 residues. V lost 0 bases and J lost 5, with 5 bases in between. CDR1 and CDR2 (germline): MGHRA, YSYEKL.